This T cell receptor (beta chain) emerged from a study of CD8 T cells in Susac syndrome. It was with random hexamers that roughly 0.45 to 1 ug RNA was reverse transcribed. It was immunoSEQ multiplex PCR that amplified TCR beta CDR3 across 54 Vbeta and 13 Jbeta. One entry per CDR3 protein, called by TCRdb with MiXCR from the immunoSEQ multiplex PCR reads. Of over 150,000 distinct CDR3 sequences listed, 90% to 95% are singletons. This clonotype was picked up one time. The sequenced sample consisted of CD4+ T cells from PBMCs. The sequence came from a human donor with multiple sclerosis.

CDR3: CSARVSRLLPLHF. The CDR3 nucleotides are TGCAGTGCTAGAGTCTCCCGGCTGCTACCCCTCCACTTT. V gene TRBV20-1 combines with J gene TRBJ1-6, with D unresolved. Trimming pared 1 base from V and 12 bases from J, leaving 13 bases between. This CDR3 has 13 residues. Germline V lookup: CDR1 DFQATT, CDR2 SNEGSKA (reference sequence).